Below are 14 T cell receptor beta chains sequenced from a single sample in a study of cytomegalovirus exposure and HLA in healthy donors. 60 Vbeta and 13 Jbeta primers were used in PCR. TCRdb keeps only in-frame clones here, not all; method: immunoSEQ multiplex PCR. The data hold about 130,000 clones, with 70% to 80% observed a single time. Sequencing was performed on PBMCs. These TCRs come from a woman between 50 and 59 years old in good health and CMV-seronegative.

The rearrangement uses TRBV6-5 and TRBJ1-1, with 8 bases identical to TRBD1. This CDR3 is 12 amino acids long. Germline values: CDR1 MNHEY, CDR2 SVGAGI. Unmatched junction bases numbered 1, after V lost 5 bases and J lost 5 bases. CDR3 protein: CASSRTGTEAFF. In nucleotides, the CDR3 is TGTGCCAGCAGTCGGACAGGGACTGAAGCTTTCTTT.

The chain has TRBV15 and TRBJ1-4; TRBD1 aligns across 8 bases. The junction had 5 bases not matched to a gene; V was cut back by 3 bases and J by 2 bases. This CDR3 spans 16 amino acids. Germline lookup yields CDR1 LNHNV and CDR2 YYDKDF (reference sequence). Written as DNA, the CDR3 is TGTGCCACCAGCAGGACAGGGGTCGCCACTAATGAAAAACTGTTTTTT. Its translation is CATSRTGVATNEKLFF.

This sequence joins TRBV28 and TRBJ2-3; TRBD1 aligns across 10 bases. Trimming took 5 bases from V and 1 from J; bases not matched to a gene: 6. The germline gives CDR1 MDHEN, CDR2 SYDVKM. The CDR3 runs 16 residues. The CDR3 sequence is CASSRRTGGRTDTQYF. CDR3 sequence (DNA): TGTGCCAGCAGTCGACGGACAGGGGGACGCACAGATACGCAGTATTTT.

This chain links TRBV5-4 with TRBJ2-3, with TRBD2 matching 11 bases. Trimming removed 4 bases from V and 5 bases from J; junction bases left unmatched: 9. CDR1 is SGHNT, CDR2 YYREEE, per germline (reference sequence). This CDR3 is built from 16 residues. The CDR3 DNA is TGTGCCAGCAGCCACGCAGTAGCGGGAGGGGTAGATACGCAGTATTTT. Its translation: CASSHAVAGGVDTQYF.

The V call is TRBV4-1, the J call TRBJ1-5, with a tentative D call TRBD1 (5 bases). The CDR3 spans 17 residues. The germline V and J ends were trimmed by 0 bases and 1 base, with 13 bases remaining between them. The V gene's germline CDR1 is MGHRA and CDR2 YSYEKL. This CDR3 is CASSQDLAGVSNQPQHF. The CDR3 bases are TGCGCCAGCAGCCAAGACCTCGCGGGGGTAAGCAATCAGCCCCAGCATTTT.

The rearrangement joins TRBV4-3 to TRBJ2-1, with 10 bases fitting TRBD2. CDR1 LGHNA and CDR2 YSLEER come from the germline V gene. Trimming removed 4 bases from V and 5 bases from J; junction bases left unmatched: 5. The CDR3 has 15 amino acids. For the CDR3, the DNA is TGCGCCAGCAGCCCAGGGGGACTAGCGAACAATGAGCAGTTCTTC. It is translated as CASSPGGLANNEQFF.

The V gene is TRBV28, the J gene TRBJ2-7, with 10 bases matching TRBD2. V was pared by 7 bases and J by 7 bases, with 16 bases of the junction left unmatched. Germline-derived CDR1 and CDR2 are MDHEN and SYDVKM. This CDR3 spans 16 amino acids. This chain's CDR3 is CASILQPAGGPEEQYF. As DNA, the CDR3 is TGTGCCAGCATCTTACAGCCAGCGGGAGGGCCAGAAGAGCAGTACTTC.

This clone was seen more than once but under ten times. The chain is built from TRBV28 and TRBJ1-3; possibly TRBD1 for D (6 bases). Germline CDR1 MDHEN, CDR2 SYDVKM. The CDR3 is 16 residues long. V lost 5 bases and J lost 2, with 16 bases in between. In DNA form, the CDR3 reads TGTGCCAGCAGTCCATGGGGGAGGGGGACTGGAAACACCATATATTTT. As protein: CASSPWGRGTGNTIYF. The full variable domain, completed using reference TRBV28 and TRBJ1-3, is DVKVTQSSRYLVKRTGEKVFLECVQDMDHENMFWYRQDPGLGLRLIYFSYDVKMKEKGDIPEGYSVSREKKERFSLILESASTNQTSMYLCASSPWGRGTGNTIYFGEGSWLTVV.

The V and J genes are TRBV7-9 and TRBJ1-3; a possible D gene is TRBD1 (5 bases). CDR3 length: 15 amino acids. V was clipped by 2 bases and J by 3 bases, with 11 bases between them. In germline, CDR1 is SEHNR, CDR2 FQNEAQ (reference sequence). CDR3 DNA: TGTGCCAGCAGCTTACCGGGGGGTTATGGAAACACCATATATTTT. Amino acid sequence: CASSLPGGYGNTIYF.

A word on this clone: This CDR3 is also generated by other DNA sequences in the sample. The chain recombines TRBV5-1 with TRBJ2-1; 7 nucleotides line up with TRBD2. CDR1 and CDR2 (germline): SGHRS, YFSETQ. V lost 4 bases and J lost 10; bases outside the gene matches: 14. The length of the CDR3 is 15 residues. The CDR3 here is CASSPGLADGGEQFF. DNA of the CDR3: TGCGCCAGCAGCCCGGGGCTAGCGGATGGGGGGGAGCAGTTCTTC.

V usage is TRBV10-3 and J usage is TRBJ2-3; D not certain. The CDR3 consists of 13 residues. CDR1 is ENHRY and CDR2 is SYGVKD in the germline V gene. With 3 bases removed from V and 0 bases from J, the gap between germline ends came to 4 bases. The CDR3 nucleotides are TGTGCCATCAGTGACTCTAGCACAGATACGCAGTATTTT. Residues: CAISDSSTDTQYF.

This chain connects TRBV7-9 to TRBJ2-1; 9 bases map to TRBD2. Germline V lookup: CDR1 SEHNR, CDR2 FQNEAQ (reference sequence). The V and J ends lost 3 bases and 2 bases, in that order; junction bases with no gene match: 5. The CDR3 is 16 residues long. The CDR3: CASSLISGRAYNEQFF. In DNA, the CDR3 is TGTGCCAGCAGCTTGATTAGCGGGAGAGCCTACAATGAGCAGTTCTTC.

A single count supports this clone. The J gene is TRBJ1-5, the V gene TRBV19, with 10 bases matching TRBD1. V dropped 5 bases and J dropped 3; count of bases not matched to a gene: 22. The CDR3 runs 21 residues. CDR1 and CDR2 from the germline V gene are LNHDA and SQIVND (reference sequence). The CDR3 DNA sequence: TGTGCCAGTAGTCTCCGGGGACAGGGGAGGCCCCAATCGGACCACAATCAGCCCCAGCATTTT. This encodes CASSLRGQGRPQSDHNQPQHF.

This sequence joins TRBV19 and TRBJ1-3; 9 nucleotides line up with TRBD1. Germline CDR1 reads LNHDA; CDR2 reads SQIVND (reference sequence). This CDR3 has 19 amino acids. Losses at the gene ends were 2 bases for V and 0 bases for J; bases not matched to a gene: 11. The CDR3 nucleotides read TGTGCCAGTAGTATAAGCGGGGAGACAGGGGGAAGCTCTGGAAACACCATATATTTT. Translating it yields CASSISGETGGSSGNTIYF.